The rows below give T cell receptor beta chains drawn from one sample of a study of cytomegalovirus exposure and HLA in healthy donors. Data came from immunoSEQ multiplex PCR; TCRdb stores just in-frame clones and leaves some out. The profile covers 150,000 to 170,000 clones, with about 82% appearing a single time and around 2.1% taken by the ten largest. Sequenced material: PBMCs. The receptors were gathered from a human donor in good health. The CDR3 runs from the conserved cysteine through the conserved F or W. Each record gives: J gene, clone size, V gene, D gene, CDR3 protein, CDR3 DNA. The D gene is left open where the match is weak. Size is omitted from some rows. Given values are once, few, many or a class for expanded clones.

J gene: TRBJ2-1; clone size: .; V gene: TRBV11-2; D gene: TRBD2; CDR3 protein: CASSFPTGLAANEQFF; CDR3 DNA: TGTGCCAGCAGCTTCCCGACGGGACTAGCCGCCAATGAGCAGTTCTTC
J gene: TRBJ1-1; clone size: .; V gene: TRBV11-3; D gene: .; CDR3 protein: CASSADRNTEAFF; CDR3 DNA: TGTGCCAGCAGCGCGGACAGGAACACTGAAGCTTTCTTT
J gene: TRBJ1-6; clone size: .; V gene: TRBV19; D gene: .; CDR3 protein: CASSIDRIGSSYNSPLHF; CDR3 DNA: TGTGCCAGTAGTATAGATCGAATCGGGAGCTCCTATAATTCACCCCTCCACTTT
J gene: TRBJ1-2; clone size: .; V gene: TRBV7-2; D gene: .; CDR3 protein: CASSLELGRTGYTF; CDR3 DNA: TGTGCCAGCAGCTTAGAACTAGGCCGAACTGGCTACACCTTC
J gene: TRBJ1-2; clone size: once; V gene: TRBV7-9; D gene: TRBD1; CDR3 protein: CASSPGGYGYTF; CDR3 DNA: TGTGCCAGCAGCCCAGGGGGGTATGGCTACACCTTC
J gene: TRBJ2-4; clone size: .; V gene: TRBV29-1; D gene: TRBD2; CDR3 protein: CSVEREAGDIQYF; CDR3 DNA: TGCAGCGTGGAAAGGGAGGCGGGGGACATTCAGTACTTC
J gene: TRBJ1-1; clone size: once; V gene: TRBV7-2; D gene: .; CDR3 protein: CASSLGEGGEAFF; CDR3 DNA: TGTGCCAGCAGCTTAGGGGAGGGGGGAGAAGCTTTCTTT
J gene: TRBJ2-3; clone size: .; V gene: TRBV5-1; D gene: .; CDR3 protein: CASSLVQFTDTQYF; CDR3 DNA: TGCGCCAGCAGCTTGGTACAGTTCACAGATACGCAGTATTTT
J gene: TRBJ1-2; clone size: .; V gene: TRBV29-1; D gene: TRBD1; CDR3 protein: CSVECRDREGNYGYTF; CDR3 DNA: TGCAGCGTTGAATGCCGGGACAGGGAAGGTAACTATGGCTACACCTTC
J gene: TRBJ2-3; clone size: .; V gene: TRBV5-1; D gene: .; CDR3 protein: CASSLAKDSDTQYF; CDR3 DNA: TGCGCCAGCAGCTTGGCTAAAGACTCGGATACGCAGTATTTT
J gene: TRBJ1-2; clone size: .; V gene: TRBV5-1; D gene: .; CDR3 protein: CASSPRGGVYGYTF; CDR3 DNA: TGCGCCAGCAGCCCTAGAGGAGGAGTATATGGCTACACCTTC
J gene: TRBJ2-7; clone size: .; V gene: TRBV4-1; D gene: .; CDR3 protein: CASSPIRGAGFFEQYF; CDR3 DNA: TGCGCCAGCAGCCCCATCCGGGGGGCGGGGTTCTTCGAGCAGTACTTC
J gene: TRBJ1-5; clone size: .; V gene: TRBV7-9; D gene: TRBD1; CDR3 protein: CASSPLRDSISSDQPQHF; CDR3 DNA: TGTGCCAGCAGTCCCCTCCGGGACAGTATTTCTTCAGATCAGCCCCAGCATTTT
J gene: TRBJ2-5; clone size: .; V gene: TRBV27; D gene: TRBD2; CDR3 protein: CASTLRKGLAGQETQYF; CDR3 DNA: TGTGCCAGCACCTTGAGAAAGGGACTAGCGGGGCAAGAGACCCAGTACTTC
J gene: TRBJ1-1; clone size: .; V gene: TRBV2; D gene: TRBD1; CDR3 protein: CASTGDRNTEAFF; CDR3 DNA: TGTGCCAGTACAGGGGATCGGAACACTGAAGCTTTCTTT
J gene: TRBJ1-2; clone size: .; V gene: TRBV4-1; D gene: TRBD1; CDR3 protein: CASSQDLTGGLANYGYTF; CDR3 DNA: TGCGCCAGCAGCCAAGATTTAACAGGGGGTTTAGCTAACTATGGCTACACCTTC
J gene: TRBJ2-5; clone size: .; V gene: TRBV5-1; D gene: TRBD2; CDR3 protein: CASSLWTGGQETQYF; CDR3 DNA: TGCGCCAGCAGCTTGTGGACGGGAGGGCAAGAGACCCAGTACTTC
J gene: TRBJ2-3; clone size: .; V gene: TRBV11-2; D gene: TRBD2; CDR3 protein: CASSSQAGARDTQYF; CDR3 DNA: TGTGCCAGCAGCTCTCAAGCGGGAGCCAGGGATACGCAGTATTTT
J gene: TRBJ2-3; clone size: .; V gene: TRBV4-1; D gene: TRBD2; CDR3 protein: CASRFSGAGDTQYF; CDR3 DNA: TGCGCCAGCAGGTTTAGCGGGGCGGGAGATACGCAGTATTTT
J gene: TRBJ2-1; clone size: .; V gene: TRBV11-3; D gene: TRBD2; CDR3 protein: CASSPAAGTSASEQFF; CDR3 DNA: TGTGCCAGCAGCCCCGCCGCCGGGACTAGCGCCAGTGAGCAGTTCTTC
J gene: TRBJ2-1; clone size: once; V gene: TRBV7-2; D gene: .; CDR3 protein: CASSLAGASSYNEQFF; CDR3 DNA: TGTGCCAGCAGCTTAGCGGGGGCCAGCTCCTACAATGAGCAGTTCTTC
J gene: TRBJ1-2; clone size: .; V gene: TRBV5-1; D gene: TRBD1; CDR3 protein: CASSLGQGDGYTF; CDR3 DNA: TGCGCCAGCAGCTTAGGACAGGGTGACGGCTACACCTTC
J gene: TRBJ1-3; clone size: .; V gene: TRBV7-9; D gene: TRBD1; CDR3 protein: CASSPQAGQGLISGNTIYF; CDR3 DNA: TGTGCCAGCAGCCCCCAGGCGGGACAGGGACTAATCTCTGGAAACACCATATATTTT
J gene: TRBJ2-7; clone size: .; V gene: TRBV27; D gene: TRBD1; CDR3 protein: CASSGRDSWRAEQYF; CDR3 DNA: TGTGCCAGCAGTGGCCGGGACAGTTGGCGCGCCGAGCAGTACTTC
J gene: TRBJ2-1; clone size: .; V gene: TRBV5-1; D gene: TRBD1; CDR3 protein: CASSLGQVGNEQFF; CDR3 DNA: TGCGCCAGCAGCTTAGGACAGGTGGGCAATGAGCAGTTCTTC
J gene: TRBJ2-5; clone size: .; V gene: TRBV7-3; D gene: TRBD2; CDR3 protein: CASSLAGGQETQYF; CDR3 DNA: TGTGCCAGCAGCTTAGCGGGGGGACAAGAGACCCAGTACTTC
J gene: TRBJ2-3; clone size: few; V gene: TRBV7-9; D gene: .; CDR3 protein: CASSLEDRTQYF; CDR3 DNA: TGTGCCAGCAGCTTAGAGGACAGAACGCAGTATTTT
J gene: TRBJ1-1; clone size: .; V gene: TRBV28; D gene: .; CDR3 protein: CASSQGSNTEAFF; CDR3 DNA: TGTGCCAGCAGTCAGGGTTCGAACACTGAAGCTTTCTTT
J gene: TRBJ2-7; clone size: .; V gene: TRBV18; D gene: .; CDR3 protein: CASSAGQQNSYEQYF; CDR3 DNA: TGTGCCAGCTCAGCTGGACAGCAAAACTCCTACGAGCAGTACTTC
J gene: TRBJ1-2; clone size: .; V gene: TRBV5-1; D gene: TRBD1; CDR3 protein: CASSLEGGTGTYGYTF; CDR3 DNA: TGCGCCAGCAGCTTGGAAGGGGGGACAGGGACCTATGGCTACACCTTC
J gene: TRBJ2-7; clone size: .; V gene: TRBV4-2; D gene: .; CDR3 protein: CASSPNLAPYEQYF; CDR3 DNA: TGTGCCAGCAGTCCAAATCTAGCTCCCTACGAGCAGTACTTC
J gene: TRBJ2-6; clone size: .; V gene: TRBV5-4; D gene: .; CDR3 protein: CASSPGNSGANVLTF; CDR3 DNA: TGTGCCAGCAGTCCAGGGAACTCTGGGGCCAACGTCCTGACTTTC
J gene: TRBJ2-5; clone size: .; V gene: TRBV12-5; D gene: .; CDR3 protein: CASGLVRETQYF; CDR3 DNA: TGTGCTAGTGGTTTGGTCCGGGAGACCCAGTACTTC
J gene: TRBJ2-7; clone size: .; V gene: TRBV28; D gene: TRBD1; CDR3 protein: CASSFVSGQVYYEQYF; CDR3 DNA: TGTGCCAGCAGTTTCGTTTCGGGACAGGTTTACTACGAGCAGTACTTC
J gene: TRBJ2-3; clone size: .; V gene: TRBV15; D gene: TRBD2; CDR3 protein: CATSRSGLAGGQDTQYF; CDR3 DNA: TGTGCCACCAGCAGATCAGGACTAGCGGGGGGCCAGGATACGCAGTATTTT
J gene: TRBJ1-1; clone size: .; V gene: TRBV19; D gene: .; CDR3 protein: CVTLANTEAFF; CDR3 DNA: TGTGTCACCTTGGCGAACACTGAAGCTTTCTTT
J gene: TRBJ2-3; clone size: .; V gene: TRBV27; D gene: TRBD1; CDR3 protein: CASSLRDRGADTQYF; CDR3 DNA: TGTGCCAGCAGTCTCCGGGACAGGGGCGCAGATACGCAGTATTTT